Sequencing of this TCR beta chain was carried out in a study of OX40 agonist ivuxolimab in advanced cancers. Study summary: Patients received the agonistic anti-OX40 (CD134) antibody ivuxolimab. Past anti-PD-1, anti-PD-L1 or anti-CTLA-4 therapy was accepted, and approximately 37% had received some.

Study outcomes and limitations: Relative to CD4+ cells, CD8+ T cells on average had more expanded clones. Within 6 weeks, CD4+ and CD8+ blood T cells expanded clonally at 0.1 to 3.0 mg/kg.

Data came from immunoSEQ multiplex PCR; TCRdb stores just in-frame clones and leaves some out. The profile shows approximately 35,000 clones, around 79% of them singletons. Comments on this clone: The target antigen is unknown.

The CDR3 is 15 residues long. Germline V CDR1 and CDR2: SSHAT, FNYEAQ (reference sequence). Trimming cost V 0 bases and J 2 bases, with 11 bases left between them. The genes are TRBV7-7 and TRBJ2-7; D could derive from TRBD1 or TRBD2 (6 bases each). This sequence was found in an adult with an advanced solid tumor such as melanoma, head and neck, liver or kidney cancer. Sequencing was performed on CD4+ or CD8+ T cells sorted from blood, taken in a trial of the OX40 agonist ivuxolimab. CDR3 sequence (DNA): TGTGCCAGCAGCTTAGCGGGGGGCCCTGCCTACGAGCAGTACTTC. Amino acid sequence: CASSLAGGPAYEQYF. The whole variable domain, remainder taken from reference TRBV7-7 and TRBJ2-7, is GAGVSQSPRYKVTKRGQDVTLRCDPISSHATLYWYQQALGQGPEFLTYFNYEAQPDKSGLPSDRFSAERPEGSISTLTIQRTEQRDSAMYRCASSLAGGPAYEQYFGPGTRLTVT.